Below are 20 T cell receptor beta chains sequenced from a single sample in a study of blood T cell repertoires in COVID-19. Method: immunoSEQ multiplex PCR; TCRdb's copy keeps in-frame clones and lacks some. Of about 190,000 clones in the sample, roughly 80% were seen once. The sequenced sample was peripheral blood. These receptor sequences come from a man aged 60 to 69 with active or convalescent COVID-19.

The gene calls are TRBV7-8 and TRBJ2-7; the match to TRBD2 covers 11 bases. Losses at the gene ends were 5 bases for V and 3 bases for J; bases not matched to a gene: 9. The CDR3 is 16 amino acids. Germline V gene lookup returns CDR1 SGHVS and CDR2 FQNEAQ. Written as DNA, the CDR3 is TGTGCCAGCAGCCCGACGTTGACTAGCGGGAACTACGAGCAGTACTTC. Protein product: CASSPTLTSGNYEQYF.

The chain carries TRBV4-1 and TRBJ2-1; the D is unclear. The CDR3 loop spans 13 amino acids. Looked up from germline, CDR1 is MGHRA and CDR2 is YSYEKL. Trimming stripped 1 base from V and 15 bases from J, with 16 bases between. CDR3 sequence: CASSQVRLDRGFF. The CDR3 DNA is TGCGCCAGCAGCCAAGTTCGTCTAGATCGCGGGTTCTTC.

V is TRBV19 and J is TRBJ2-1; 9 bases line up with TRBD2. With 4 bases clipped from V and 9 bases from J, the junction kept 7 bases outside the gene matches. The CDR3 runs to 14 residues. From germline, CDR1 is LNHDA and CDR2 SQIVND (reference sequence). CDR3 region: CASSTGLAGGEQFF. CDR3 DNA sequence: TGTGCCAGTAGTACGGGACTAGCCGGAGGTGAGCAGTTCTTC.

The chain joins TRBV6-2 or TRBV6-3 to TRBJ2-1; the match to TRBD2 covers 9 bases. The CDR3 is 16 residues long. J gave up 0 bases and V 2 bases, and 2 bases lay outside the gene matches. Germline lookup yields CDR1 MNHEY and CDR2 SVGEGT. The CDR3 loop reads CASSYGTSSSYNEQFF. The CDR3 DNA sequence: TGTGCCAGCAGTTACGGGACTAGCAGCTCCTACAATGAGCAGTTCTTC.

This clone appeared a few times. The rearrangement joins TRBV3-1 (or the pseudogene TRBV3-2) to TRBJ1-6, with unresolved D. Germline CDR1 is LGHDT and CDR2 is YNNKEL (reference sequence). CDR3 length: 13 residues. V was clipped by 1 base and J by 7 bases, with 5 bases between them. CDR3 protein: CASSQGENSPLHF. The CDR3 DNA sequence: TGTGCCAGCAGCCAAGGCGAGAATTCACCCCTCCACTTT.

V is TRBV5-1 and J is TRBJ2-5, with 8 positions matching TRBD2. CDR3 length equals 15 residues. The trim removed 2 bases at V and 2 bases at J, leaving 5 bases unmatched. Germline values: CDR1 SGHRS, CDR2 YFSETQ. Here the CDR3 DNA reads TGCGCCAGCAGCTTTACTAGCGGTAAACAAGAGACCCAGTACTTC. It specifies CASSFTSGKQETQYF.

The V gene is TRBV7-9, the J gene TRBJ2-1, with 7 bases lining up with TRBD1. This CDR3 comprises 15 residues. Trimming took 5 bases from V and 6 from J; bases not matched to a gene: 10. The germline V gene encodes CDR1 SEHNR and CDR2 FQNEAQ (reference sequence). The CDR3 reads CASSPTGQRTNEQFF. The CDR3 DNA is TGTGCCAGCAGCCCGACGGGACAGAGGACCAATGAGCAGTTCTTC.

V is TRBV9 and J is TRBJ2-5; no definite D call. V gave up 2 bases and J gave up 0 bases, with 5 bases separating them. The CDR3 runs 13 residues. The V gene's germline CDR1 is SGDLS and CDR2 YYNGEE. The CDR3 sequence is CASSVHYQETQYF. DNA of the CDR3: TGTGCCAGCAGCGTCCACTACCAAGAGACCCAGTACTTC.

The CDR3 nucleotides read TGTGCCAGCAGCCTACCTGGCCAGGGCCATTCACCCCTCCACTTT. Translating it yields CASSLPGQGHSPLHF. This chain uses TRBV6-6 with TRBJ1-6, with D perhaps matching TRBD1 (5 bases). V gave up 6 bases and J gave up 8 bases, with 17 bases separating them. CDR3 size: 15 residues. From germline, CDR1 is MNHNY and CDR2 SVGAGI (reference sequence).

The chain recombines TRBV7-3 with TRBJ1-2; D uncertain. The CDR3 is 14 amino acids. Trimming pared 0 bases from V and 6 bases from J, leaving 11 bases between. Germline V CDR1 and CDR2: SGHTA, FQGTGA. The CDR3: CASSLTQSGHGYTF. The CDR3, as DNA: TGTGCCAGCAGCTTAACCCAGTCAGGTCATGGCTACACCTTC.

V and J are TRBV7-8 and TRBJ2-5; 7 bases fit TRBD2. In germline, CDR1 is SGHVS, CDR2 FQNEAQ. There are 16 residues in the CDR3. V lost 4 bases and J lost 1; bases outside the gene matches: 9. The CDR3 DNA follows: TGTGCCAGCAGCTCCGTCCCTAGCGGCCTCCAAGAGACCCAGTACTTC. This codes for CASSSVPSGLQETQYF.

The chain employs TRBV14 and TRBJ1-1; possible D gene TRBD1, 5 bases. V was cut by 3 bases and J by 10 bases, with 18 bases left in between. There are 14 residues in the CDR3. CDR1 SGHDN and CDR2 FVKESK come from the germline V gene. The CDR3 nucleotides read TGTGCCAGCAGCCAGGTATTCGCCGGAGGGGCAGCTTTCTTT. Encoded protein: CASSQVFAGGAAFF.

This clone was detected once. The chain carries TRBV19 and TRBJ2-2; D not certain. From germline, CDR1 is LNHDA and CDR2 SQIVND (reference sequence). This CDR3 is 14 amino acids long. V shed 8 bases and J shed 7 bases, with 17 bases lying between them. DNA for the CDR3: TGTGCCAGTGACTCCGAATTTGGCGGCGGGGAGCTGTTTTTT. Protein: CASDSEFGGGELFF.

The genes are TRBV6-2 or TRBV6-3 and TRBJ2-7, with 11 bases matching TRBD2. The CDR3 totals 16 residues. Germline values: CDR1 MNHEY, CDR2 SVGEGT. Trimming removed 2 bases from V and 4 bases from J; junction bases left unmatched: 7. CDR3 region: CASSYALAGGAYEQYF. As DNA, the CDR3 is TGTGCCAGCAGTTACGCCCTAGCGGGAGGCGCATACGAGCAGTACTTC.

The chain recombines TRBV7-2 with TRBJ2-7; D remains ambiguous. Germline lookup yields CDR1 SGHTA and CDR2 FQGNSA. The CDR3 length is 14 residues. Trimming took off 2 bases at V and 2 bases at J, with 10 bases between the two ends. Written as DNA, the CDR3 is TGTGCCAGCAGCTTATCCCACACAACCTACGAGCAGTACTTC. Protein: CASSLSHTTYEQYF.

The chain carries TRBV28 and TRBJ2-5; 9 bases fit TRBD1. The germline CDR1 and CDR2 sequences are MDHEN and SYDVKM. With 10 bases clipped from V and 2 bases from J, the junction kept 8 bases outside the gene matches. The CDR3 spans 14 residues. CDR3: CAITDRGIQETQYF. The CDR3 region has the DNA TGTGCCATAACTGACAGGGGGATACAAGAGACCCAGTACTTC.

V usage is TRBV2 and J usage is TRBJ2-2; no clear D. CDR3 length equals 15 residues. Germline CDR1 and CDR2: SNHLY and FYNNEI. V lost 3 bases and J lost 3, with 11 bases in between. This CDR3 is CASSEWREDTGELFF. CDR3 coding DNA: TGTGCCAGCAGTGAGTGGCGAGAGGACACCGGGGAGCTGTTTTTT. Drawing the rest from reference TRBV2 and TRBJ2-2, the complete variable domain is EPEVTQTPSHQVTQMGQEVILRCVPISNHLYFYWYRQILGQKVEFLVSFYNNEISEKSEIFDDQFSVERPDGSNFTLKIRSTKLEDSAMYFCASSEWREDTGELFFGEGSRLTVL.

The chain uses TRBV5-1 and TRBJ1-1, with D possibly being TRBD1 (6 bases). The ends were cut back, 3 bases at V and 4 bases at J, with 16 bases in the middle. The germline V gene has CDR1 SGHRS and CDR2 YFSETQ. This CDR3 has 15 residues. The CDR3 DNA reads TGCGCCAGCAGCTCTTCACAGGGCTCAGGCACTGAAGCTTTCTTT. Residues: CASSSSQGSGTEAFF.

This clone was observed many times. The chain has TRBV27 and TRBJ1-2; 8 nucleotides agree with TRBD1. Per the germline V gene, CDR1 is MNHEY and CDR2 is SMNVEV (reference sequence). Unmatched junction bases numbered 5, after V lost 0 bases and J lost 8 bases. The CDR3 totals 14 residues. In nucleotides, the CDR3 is TGTGCCAGCAGTTTATCCGGACAGGGCGGCGGCTACACCTTC. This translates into CASSLSGQGGGYTF.

The CDR3 loop is CASSPQARSSYEQYF. For the CDR3, the DNA is TGCGCCAGCAGCCCCCAAGCACGGAGCTCCTACGAGCAGTACTTC. The chain couples TRBV4-3 to TRBJ2-7; no clear D gene. In germline, CDR1 is LGHNA, CDR2 YSLEER. This CDR3 comprises 15 residues. V was trimmed by 4 bases and J by 0 bases, leaving 13 bases between them.